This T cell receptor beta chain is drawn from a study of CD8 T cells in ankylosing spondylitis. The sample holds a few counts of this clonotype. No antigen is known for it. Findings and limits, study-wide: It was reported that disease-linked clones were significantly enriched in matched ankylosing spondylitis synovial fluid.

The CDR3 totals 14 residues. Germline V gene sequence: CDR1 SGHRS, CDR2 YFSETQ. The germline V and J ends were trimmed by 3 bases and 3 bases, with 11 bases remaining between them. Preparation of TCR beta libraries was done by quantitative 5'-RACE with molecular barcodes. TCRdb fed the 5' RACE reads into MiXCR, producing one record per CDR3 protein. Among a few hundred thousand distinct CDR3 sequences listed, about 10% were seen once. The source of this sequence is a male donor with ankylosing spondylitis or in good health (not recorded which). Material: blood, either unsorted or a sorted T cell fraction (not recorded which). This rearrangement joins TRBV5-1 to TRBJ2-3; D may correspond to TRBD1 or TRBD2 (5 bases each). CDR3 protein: CASSWGRWTDTQYF. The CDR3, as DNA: TGCGCCAGCAGCTGGGGGAGATGGACAGATACGCAGTATTTT. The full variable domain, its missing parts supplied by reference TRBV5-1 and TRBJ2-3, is KAGVTQTPRYLIKTRGQQVTLSCSPISGHRSVSWYQQTPGQGLQFLFEYFSETQRNKGNFPGRFSGRQFSNSRSEMNVSTLELGDSALYLCASSWGRWTDTQYFGPGTRLTVL.